Each of the 19 T cell receptor beta chains below was sequenced from the same sample in a study of cytomegalovirus exposure and HLA in healthy donors. Primers for the PCR totalled 60 Vbeta and 13 Jbeta. Profiled with immunoSEQ multiplex PCR; TCRdb holds only in-frame clones, not every one. The sample includes 70,000 or so clones. Sequenced material: PBMCs. These receptors were obtained from a man aged 35-49 years in good health and CMV-seronegative.

V gene TRBV9 combines with J gene TRBJ1-1; possibly TRBD1 for D (6 bases). V was pared by 2 bases and J by 4 bases, with 12 bases between. The CDR3 spans 14 residues. Looked up from germline, CDR1 is SGDLS and CDR2 is YYNGEE. The CDR3 reads CASSVGAVGTEAFF. In DNA, the CDR3 is TGTGCCAGCAGCGTGGGGGCCGTTGGCACTGAAGCTTTCTTT. The full variable domain, rest sourced from reference TRBV9 and TRBJ1-1, is DSGVTQTPKHLITATGQRVTLRCSPRSGDLSVYWYQQSLDQGLQFLIQYYNGEERAKGNILERFSAQQFPDLHSELNLSSLELGDSALYFCASSVGAVGTEAFFGQGTRLTVV.

The chain links TRBV5-1 to TRBJ2-7; the D gene is possibly TRBD1 (5 bases). The length of the CDR3 is 13 residues. Germline CDR1 reads SGHRS; CDR2 reads YFSETQ. The germline V and J ends were trimmed by 5 bases and 0 bases, with 9 bases remaining between them. This CDR3 is CASRDDSSYEQYF. Here the CDR3 DNA reads TGCGCCAGCAGAGATGACAGCTCCTACGAGCAGTACTTC.

The CDR3 here is CASSRGGRADTYNEQFF. CDR3 sequence (DNA): TGTGCCAGCTCACGGGGGGGGAGAGCGGATACCTACAATGAGCAGTTCTTC. This rearrangement joins TRBV18 to TRBJ2-1, with TRBD2 matching 7 bases. The germline V gene encodes CDR1 KGHSH and CDR2 LQKENI. Germline trimming cut 4 bases from V and 2 bases from J; bases unmatched to any gene: 11. The CDR3 contains 17 residues.

The V call is TRBV6-4, the J call TRBJ2-2; D is undetermined. The V gene lost 4 bases and the J gene lost 5 bases, with 8 bases spanning the gap. In germline, CDR1 is MRHNA, CDR2 SNTAGT. This CDR3 region has 13 residues. CDR3 sequence reads: CASSARVTGELFF. The CDR3 nucleotides are TGTGCCAGCAGTGCCCGGGTAACCGGGGAGCTGTTTTTT.

The chain is built from TRBV7-9 and TRBJ1-2, with D uncertain. The V end lost 0 bases, the J end lost 8 bases, and 10 bases lay between the germline ends. Germline assignment: CDR1 SEHNR and CDR2 FQNEAQ (reference sequence). The CDR3 covers 13 residues. The CDR3 bases are TGTGCCAGCAGCTTAGCCGACATAGACGGCTACACCTTC. Translated, it gives CASSLADIDGYTF.

The chain carries TRBV4-3 and TRBJ1-3; the D is unclear. CDR1 is LGHNA, CDR2 YSLEER, per germline. The V gene lost 0 bases and the J gene lost 4 bases, with 4 bases spanning the gap. The CDR3 has 13 amino acids. The CDR3 region is CASSQESGNTIYF. CDR3 coding DNA: TGCGCCAGCAGCCAAGAGAGCGGAAACACCATATATTTT.

As for this clone: Distinct nucleotide sequences in the sample also encode this CDR3. V usage is TRBV9 and J usage is TRBJ2-3, with D unresolved. The CDR3 contains 13 residues. Germline CDR1 SGDLS, CDR2 YYNGEE. V dropped 1 base and J dropped 0 bases, with 3 bases sitting between them. The DNA for the CDR3 is TGTGCCAGCAGCGTAACTAGCACAGATACGCAGTATTTT. Translated, it gives CASSVTSTDTQYF.

This chain connects TRBV28 to TRBJ2-7, with 8 bases fitting TRBD2. Looked up from germline, CDR1 is MDHEN and CDR2 is SYDVKM. The CDR3 contains 15 residues. V shed 7 bases, J shed 1 base, and the junction held 9 bases outside the gene matches. The CDR3 DNA follows: TGTGCCAGCACCGGGTCGGGGACTAGTTCCTACGAGCAGTACTTC. Translating gives CASTGSGTSSYEQYF.

This chain uses TRBV9 with TRBJ2-5, with 7 bases matching TRBD1. The CDR3 has 15 residues. Germline V gene data show CDR1 as SGDLS and CDR2 as YYNGEE. Trimming cost V 0 bases and J 5 bases; bases outside gene matches: 7. CDR3 protein: CASSVDRGSRETQYF. In nucleotides, the CDR3 is TGTGCCAGCAGCGTAGACAGGGGAAGTAGGGAGACCCAGTACTTC.

The gene calls are TRBV30 and TRBJ2-5; the D gene is possibly TRBD1 (5 bases). Near its end, the DNA agrees better with TRBJ2-7, so the J call may be wrong. Germline V CDR1 and CDR2: GTSNPN, SVGIG (reference sequence). The CDR3 loop spans 13 amino acids. Here the CDR3 reads CAWMNRIVPEQYF. Here the CDR3 DNA reads TGTGCCTGGATGAACAGGATCGTCCCCGAGCAGTACTTC.

The CDR3 here is CASSPRTAGNTIYF. The CDR3 region has the DNA TGTGCCAGCAGCCCCCGGACAGCTGGAAACACCATATATTTT. The chain carries TRBV5-6 and TRBJ1-3, with a weak D call TRBD1 (6 bases). The V and J ends lost 4 bases and 2 bases respectively, with 10 bases between them. The CDR3 consists of 14 residues. Germline V gives CDR1 SGHDT, CDR2 YYEEEE.

The chain carries TRBV2 and TRBJ2-7, with TRBD2 matching over 8 bases. The J segment lost 6 bases and the V segment lost 10 bases, leaving 17 bases of the junction unmatched. This CDR3 spans 15 amino acids. From germline, CDR1 is SNHLY and CDR2 FYNNEI. CDR3: CATHWGRGGLGEQYF. CDR3 DNA: TGTGCCACTCACTGGGGACGGGGGGGCCTCGGCGAGCAGTACTTC.

This chain connects TRBV7-2 to TRBJ1-4, with D tentatively TRBD1 (5 bases). CDR3 size: 15 residues. The V gene's germline CDR1 is SGHTA and CDR2 FQGNSA. Deletions cut 2 bases from V and 6 bases from J, with 13 bases between. For the CDR3, the DNA is TGTGCCAGCAGCTTAATCCTTGGGGGGGATGAAAAACTGTTTTTT. Protein product: CASSLILGGDEKLFF. Together with reference TRBV7-2 and TRBJ1-4, the CDR3 gives the full variable domain: GAGVSQSPSNKVTEKGKDVELRCDPISGHTALYWYRQSLGQGLEFLIYFQGNSAPDKSGLPSDRFSAERTGGSVSTLTIQRTQQEDSAVYLCASSLILGGDEKLFFGSGTQLSVL.

The V and J genes are TRBV6-1 and TRBJ1-5, with D perhaps matching TRBD1 (5 bases). The CDR3 runs to 13 residues. Trimming stripped 6 bases from V and 4 bases from J, with 10 bases between. Germline loops: CDR1 MNHNS, CDR2 SASEGT. DNA for the CDR3: TGTGCCAGCAGAGCACAGGTAAATCAGCCCCAGCATTTT. Translated: CASRAQVNQPQHF.

This chain links TRBV5-6 with TRBJ2-5, with D possibly being TRBD2 (5 bases). V was trimmed by 5 bases and J by 5 bases, leaving 10 bases between them. CDR3 length: 12 residues. Per the germline V gene, CDR1 is SGHDT and CDR2 is YYEEEE. CDR3 loop: CASSWTRETQYF. The CDR3 bases are TGTGCCAGCAGTTGGACTCGGGAGACCCAGTACTTC.

V usage is TRBV4-2 and J usage is TRBJ1-2; 8 nucleotides align to TRBD1. The germline gives CDR1 LGHNA, CDR2 YNFKEQ. The CDR3 loop spans 16 amino acids. The V gene end was trimmed by 2 bases and the J gene end by 8 bases; junction bases not matched to a gene: 13. CDR3 in DNA: TGTGCCAGCAGCCAACCCTCGAGGACAGGGACTAAGGGCTACACCTTC. Amino acid sequence: CASSQPSRTGTKGYTF.

V is TRBV12-5 and J is TRBJ2-3; 13 bases agree with TRBD2. Trimming cost V 5 bases and J 2 bases; bases outside gene matches: 7. Germline lookup yields CDR1 LGHNT and CDR2 FRNRAP. The length of the CDR3 is 17 residues. CDR3 in DNA: TGTGCTAGTGGTCACGGGACTAGCGGGGACCTCACAGATACGCAGTATTTT. Translation gives CASGHGTSGDLTDTQYF.

The chain combines TRBV6-1 with TRBJ2-5; 7 bases are a match to TRBD1. The end of the DNA fits TRBJ2-7 better, so the J call may be wrong. CDR1 and CDR2 (germline): MNHNS, SASEGT. The CDR3 sequence is 15 residues long. The CDR3 sequence: CASRPQTGSGYEQYF. DNA of the CDR3: TGTGCCAGCCGACCCCAGACAGGGTCTGGCTACGAGCAGTACTTC.

The rearrangement joins TRBV18 to TRBJ2-6; 10 bases fit TRBD1. The CDR3 length is 17 residues. The V and J ends lost 3 bases and 2 bases, in that order; junction bases with no gene match: 4. Germline V gives CDR1 KGHSH, CDR2 LQKENI. The CDR3 loop reads CASSPVDRGTGANVLTF. CDR3 sequence (DNA): TGTGCCAGCTCACCCGTGGACAGGGGGACTGGGGCCAACGTCCTGACTTTC.